This T cell receptor (beta chain) was sequenced during a study of identical twins. Study results and limitations: Models underestimated how often monozygotic twins shared out-of-frame TCR alpha.

A universal primer binding site was introduced by template switching. The final cDNA contained unique molecular identifiers. Each CDR3 protein is one row after TCRdb ran MiXCR on the 5' RACE reads. Found here are hundreds of thousands of distinct CDR3 sequences, around 8.3% of them singletons; the top ten hold around 0.95%. As for this clonotype: Its target is unknown.

These data are also associated with another study on yellow fever vaccine responses in identical twins.

This clonotype was sampled from a young woman in good health. The material sequenced was PBMCs.

The CDR3 DNA reads as TGCAGTGCTAGAGGAGACAGGACTAACACTGAAGCTTTCTTT. Residues: CSARGDRTNTEAFF. The chain joins TRBV20-1 to TRBJ1-1; possibly TRBD1 for D (6 bases). This CDR3 is built from 14 residues. In germline, CDR1 is DFQATT, CDR2 SNEGSKA (reference sequence). Trimming left V 1 base short and J 2 bases short, with 11 bases between.